The 21 T cell receptor beta chains presented below share a single source sample, sequenced in a study of memory CD8 T cells in hepatitis C reinfection (dated by TCRdb to the late 2010s). This specimen's time point label, per the study, means: peak reinfection, 3 to 8 weeks after reinfection detection. Sorted cells were sequenced directly ex vivo, with no in vitro expansion before TCR sequencing. Library preparation employed the immunoSEQ multiplex PCR assay. What TCRdb holds here is the immuneACCESS table cut down to in-frame rearrangements. Part of the clones is not present; checked against another copy, under half of the missing clones reflect an unresolved V gene, and the others are unexplained. Recorded for this sample are 40,000 to 45,000 clones; more than 75% of them occurred a single time. In total, the top ten clones hold approximately 1.2% of the sample. Sequenced input: naive CD8+ T cells sorted from blood. In the paper's terms, the cell subset or site label means: total naive CD8+CD45RO- T cells. These receptors were obtained from a man aged 18 to 30 with hepatitis C virus infection.

The rearrangement joins TRBV11-2 to TRBJ2-7, with D possibly being TRBD2 (5 bases). The CDR3 covers 15 residues. Germline V gene lookup returns CDR1 SGHAT and CDR2 FQNNGV. Trimming took 1 base from V and 1 from J, leaving 11 bases between them. In DNA, the CDR3 is TGTGCCAGCAGCTTAGGACCTAGCCGATCCTACGAGCAGTACTTC. It specifies CASSLGPSRSYEQYF. Combining the CDR3 with reference TRBV11-2 and TRBJ2-7 gives the whole variable domain EAGVAQSPRYKIIEKRQSVAFWCNPISGHATLYWYQQILGQGPKLLIQFQNNGVVDDSQLPKDRFSAERLKGVDSTLKIQPAKLEDSAVYLCASSLGPSRSYEQYFGPGTRLTVT.

The rearrangement uses TRBV7-9 and TRBJ2-5, with D perhaps matching TRBD2 (5 bases). V was shortened by 1 base and J by 5 bases, with 17 bases between the two germline ends. This CDR3 is 16 amino acids long. Germline V gives CDR1 SEHNR, CDR2 FQNEAQ (reference sequence). CDR3 residues: CASSLGSHGGSETQYF. In DNA, the CDR3 is TGTGCCAGCAGCTTAGGTTCGCACGGAGGTTCGGAGACCCAGTACTTC. Supplemented by reference TRBV7-9 and TRBJ2-5, the full variable domain reads DTGVSQNPRHKITKRGQNVTFRCDPISEHNRLYWYRQTLGQGPEFLTYFQNEAQLEKSRLLSDRFSAERPKGSFSTLEIQRTEQGDSAMYLCASSLGSHGGSETQYFGPGTRLLVL.

This chain uses TRBV4-1 with TRBJ2-3, with 8 positions matching TRBD1. V shed 4 bases, J shed 6 bases, and the junction held 9 bases outside the gene matches. The CDR3 spans 15 residues. The germline gives CDR1 MGHRA, CDR2 YSYEKL. The CDR3 region has the DNA TGCGCCAGCAGCCTACTGGACAGGGACGGCGATACGCAGTATTTT. Its protein product is CASSLLDRDGDTQYF.

CDR3 nucleotide sequence: TGTGCCACCACCATACAAACCACAGATACGCAGTATTTT. Translating it yields CATTIQTTDTQYF. The rearrangement links TRBV7-9 to TRBJ2-3, with no clear D. V dropped 10 bases and J dropped 2 bases, with 13 bases sitting between them. Germline V gives CDR1 SEHNR, CDR2 FQNEAQ (reference sequence). The CDR3 loop spans 13 amino acids.

V gene TRBV19 combines with J gene TRBJ1-6; 7 bases match TRBD1. Trimming cost V 3 bases and J 9 bases; bases outside gene matches: 8. From germline, CDR1 is LNHDA and CDR2 SQIVND (reference sequence). CDR3 length equals 15 residues. The CDR3 region has the DNA TGTGCCAGTAGTATTACGGGGACAGCGGGTTCACCCCTCCACTTT. Amino acid sequence: CASSITGTAGSPLHF. The full variable domain, with the rest looked up from reference TRBV19 and TRBJ1-6, is DGGITQSPKYLFRKEGQNVTLSCEQNLNHDAMYWYRQDPGQGLRLIYYSQIVNDFQKGDIAEGYSVSREKKESFPLTVTSAQKNPTAFYLCASSITGTAGSPLHFGNGTRLTVT.

The chain employs TRBV15 and TRBJ2-1; 9 bases fit TRBD1. Germline V lookup: CDR1 LNHNV, CDR2 YYDKDF (reference sequence). The junction had 7 bases not matched to a gene; V was cut back by 4 bases and J by 6 bases. This CDR3 is 15 amino acids long. This CDR3 is CATSNVGQGVNEQFF. As DNA, the CDR3 is TGTGCCACCAGCAATGTGGGACAGGGTGTCAATGAGCAGTTCTTC.

The chain has TRBV19 and TRBJ2-7; D gene unclear. The CDR3 loop spans 13 amino acids. CDR1 and CDR2 (germline): LNHDA, SQIVND (reference sequence). V was clipped by 4 bases and J by 0 bases, with 7 bases between them. The CDR3 reads CASSKTLSYEQYV. The CDR3 DNA follows: TGTGCCAGTAGTAAGACACTCTCCTACGAGCAGTACGTC.

This clone was detected once. This chain connects TRBV4-2 to TRBJ2-7; 10 bases match TRBD1. The CDR3 is 17 amino acids. The trim removed 0 bases at V and 2 bases at J, leaving 7 bases unmatched. From germline, CDR1 is LGHNA and CDR2 YNFKEQ. The CDR3 sequence is CASSQETSGTGAYEQYF. The DNA of the CDR3 is TGTGCCAGCAGCCAAGAGACCTCCGGGACAGGGGCCTACGAGCAGTACTTC.

The chain joins TRBV19 to TRBJ2-7; 11 bases match TRBD2. Germline-derived CDR1 and CDR2 are LNHDA and SQIVND (reference sequence). This CDR3 contains 15 residues. V dropped 6 bases and J dropped 5; count of bases not matched to a gene: 9. CDR3 sequence: CASSPEVAGGDEQYF. CDR3 nucleotides: TGTGCCAGTAGCCCAGAGGTAGCGGGAGGGGACGAGCAGTACTTC.

The CDR3 coding sequence is TGCGCCAGCAGCCGGAGGCCAAGGGGGAGGGCAGACACCGGGGAGCTGTTTTTT. Translating gives CASSRRPRGRADTGELFF. V gene TRBV4-1 combines with J gene TRBJ2-2, with D tentatively TRBD2 (7 bases). This CDR3 has 18 residues. Deletions cut 4 bases from V and 3 bases from J, with 21 bases between. The germline CDR1 and CDR2 sequences are MGHRA and YSYEKL.

The chain has TRBV29-1 and TRBJ2-5, with 16 bases identical to TRBD2. There are 19 residues in the CDR3. V gave up 3 bases and J gave up 0 bases; unmatched junction bases: 10. The V gene's germline CDR1 is SQVTM and CDR2 ANQGSEA. The CDR3 nucleotides are TGCAGCGTTGACGCCTCGGGACTAGCGGGGGGGCGGTACCAAGAGACCCAGTACTTC. Protein product: CSVDASGLAGGRYQETQYF.

Concerning this clone itself: Relative to the germline gene, one junction end is altered; a read error may explain this. This chain connects TRBV7-8 to TRBJ1-5, with unresolved D. Germline assignment: CDR1 SGHVS and CDR2 FQNEAQ. This CDR3 region has 15 residues. CDR3 in amino acids: CASSSGLSSNQPRHF. The CDR3 DNA sequence: TGTGCCAGCAGCTCCGGACTTTCTAGCAATCAGCCCCGGCATTTT.

The CDR3 reads CASSYARDRAYEQYF. The CDR3 bases are TGTGCCAGCAGTTACGCCCGGGACAGGGCCTACGAGCAGTACTTC. The chain joins TRBV6-6 to TRBJ2-7, with 9 bases that match TRBD1. Germline trimming cut 2 bases from V and 2 bases from J; bases unmatched to any gene: 4. Germline loops: CDR1 MNHNY, CDR2 SVGAGI (reference sequence). The CDR3 loop spans 15 amino acids.

The chain uses TRBV10-3 and TRBJ2-3; 10 bases are shared with TRBD2. After removal of 6 bases from V and 6 bases from J, the junction contained 3 bases not matched to a gene. CDR3 size: 13 residues. Germline V gene sequence: CDR1 ENHRY, CDR2 SYGVKD. The CDR3 reads CAIRQAGGDTQYF. The CDR3 DNA reads TGTGCCATCAGACAAGCGGGAGGGGATACGCAGTATTTT.

V and J are TRBV28 and TRBJ1-1; a possible D gene is TRBD1 (5 bases). There are 13 residues in the CDR3. The germline gives CDR1 MDHEN, CDR2 SYDVKM. Trimming removed 6 bases at V and 10 bases at J, with 18 bases between. The CDR3 reads CASSPNGQGAAFF. For the CDR3, the DNA is TGTGCCAGCAGCCCTAATGGGCAGGGTGCAGCTTTCTTT.

This sequence joins TRBV6-5 and TRBJ2-7; tentatively, D is TRBD2 (5 bases). The germline gives CDR1 MNHEY, CDR2 SVGAGI. This CDR3 is 13 amino acids long. V was trimmed by 2 bases and J by 5 bases, leaving 10 bases between them. This CDR3 is CASSYGLAHEQYF. In nucleotides, the CDR3 is TGTGCCAGCAGTTACGGGCTAGCCCACGAGCAGTACTTC.

V and J are TRBV6-6 and TRBJ1-3, with a tentative D call TRBD1 (5 bases). This CDR3 spans 14 amino acids. The V and J ends lost 7 bases and 4 bases respectively, with 14 bases between them. Per the germline V gene, CDR1 is MNHNY and CDR2 is SVGAGI (reference sequence). In nucleotides, the CDR3 is TGTGCCAGCACCCACGGCAGGGCCGGAAACACCATATATTTT. It yields the protein CASTHGRAGNTIYF.

V and J are TRBV4-1 and TRBJ2-3, with 9 bases lining up with TRBD2. Germline V lookup: CDR1 MGHRA, CDR2 YSYEKL. The CDR3 length is 17 residues. Trimming cost V 0 bases and J 4 bases; bases outside gene matches: 8. CDR3 region: CASSQEGSGGRSDTQYF. CDR3 coding DNA: TGCGCCAGCAGCCAAGAGGGAAGCGGGGGGAGGTCAGATACGCAGTATTTT.

The chain recombines TRBV7-9 with TRBJ2-7, with 9 bases lining up with TRBD1. V lost 6 bases to trimming and J lost 3 bases; unmatched junction nucleotides: 3. Germline V gene lookup returns CDR1 SEHNR and CDR2 FQNEAQ (reference sequence). The CDR3 spans 13 residues. In DNA, the CDR3 is TGTGCCAGCAGGTCGGGACAGGGCTACGAGCAGTACTTC. This gives the protein CASRSGQGYEQYF.

This clone showed up just once. The chain links TRBV28 to TRBJ2-5; D is perhaps TRBD2 (5 bases). The length of the CDR3 is 14 residues. Trimming left V 3 bases short and J 3 bases short, with 11 bases between. The germline V gene encodes CDR1 MDHEN and CDR2 SYDVKM. CDR3 residues: CASSFRGHEETQYF. CDR3 nucleotide sequence: TGTGCCAGCAGTTTTCGAGGGCATGAAGAGACCCAGTACTTC.

This clone was observed a single time. The V call is TRBV4-1, the J call TRBJ2-1; 9 positions match TRBD1. The CDR3 runs 15 residues. V lost 5 bases, J lost 9 bases, and 11 bases stayed unmatched. Per the germline V gene, CDR1 is MGHRA and CDR2 is YSYEKL. CDR3 nucleotide sequence: TGCGCCAGCAGCTCGAGTCCCGGGACAGGGTTTGAGCAGTTCTTC. Encoded protein: CASSSSPGTGFEQFF.